This T cell receptor (beta chain) was obtained from a study of control samples from healthy donors and cancer patients. Sequencing was performed with immunoSEQ multiplex PCR; in TCRdb, only in-frame clones are kept and a portion is missing. In the table there are 150,000 to 200,000 clones, roughly nine tenths of which are singletons. This clone was counted once. V was cut by 4 bases and J by 0 bases, with 4 bases left in between. The CDR3 has 12 amino acids. The V gene's germline CDR1 is SGHDT and CDR2 YYEEEE. Input material: blood. This TCR was recovered from a man between 25 and 39 years old in good health. V is TRBV5-6 and J is TRBJ1-1; D unclear. The CDR3 sequence: CASSAMNTEAFF. The CDR3 DNA is TGTGCCAGCAGCGCTATGAACACTGAAGCTTTCTTT.